This T cell receptor beta chain was profiled in a study of cytomegalovirus exposure and HLA in healthy donors. Study-level points and caveats: Among donors in an Asian-associated ancestry cluster, a later analysis reportedly found fewer N-insertions than the approximately 670-donor mean. Reports credit the classifier with highly specific, highly sensitive diagnosis of cytomegalovirus status. Specificity of a few CMV-associated chains for CMV antigens was verified in vitro.

PCR used 60 Vbeta primers and 13 Jbeta primers. In the authors' workflow: Per a later analysis, the number of unique TCR beta chains was some 75 million, of which 10 million to 11 million were shared. Measured with immunoSEQ multiplex PCR; TCRdb has only the in-frame clones, and not every one. V and J calls plus clone size are reproduced from that table; the DNA served to infer D and trimming. This table has tens of thousands of clones, 72% appearing once. A remark on this clone: Its antigen is unidentified.

The V segment lost 2 bases and the J segment 2 bases; nucleotides outside the gene matches: 5. Germline loops: CDR1 MDHEN, CDR2 SYDVKM. This CDR3 spans 16 amino acids. The rearrangement uses TRBV28 and TRBJ2-1, with 8 bases fitting TRBD2. The specimen sequenced was PBMCs. The TCR comes from a woman aged 45-59 years in good health and CMV-seronegative. CDR3: CASSLRSGSTYNEQFF. CDR3 coding DNA: TGTGCCAGCAGTTTAAGGAGCGGGAGTACCTACAATGAGCAGTTCTTC.